This T cell receptor beta chain was sequenced in a study of blood T cell repertoires in COVID-19. Study in general: Collection of acute and convalescent COVID-19 samples took place in the United States, Italy and Spain. Nucleic acid was either cDNA or gDNA, and it came from T cells, B-cell-depleted T cells, or PBMCs.

Germline V lookup: CDR1 MDHEN, CDR2 SYDVKM. The CDR3 runs 18 residues. V shed 7 bases, J shed 1 base, and the junction held 9 bases outside the gene matches. In the authors' workflow: Using reference gene primer amplification, nucleated cell counts were estimated. TCRdb's copy holds only in-frame clones and misses some; the assay was immunoSEQ multiplex PCR. V and J calls and clone size come straight from that table; D and trimming were deduced from the DNA. The sample holds roughly 39,000 clones, around 86% seen once. The chain recombines TRBV28 with TRBJ2-6, with 11 bases fitting TRBD2. This TCR derives from a man between 50 and 59 years old with active or convalescent COVID-19. The sample consisted of peripheral blood. Written as DNA, the CDR3 is TGTGCCAGCACCGCCCCCTCTAGCGGGGGGTCTGGGGCCAACGTCCTGACTTTC. It codes for CASTAPSSGGSGANVLTF.